A selection of T cell receptor beta chains follows, all from one sample in a study of identifying expanded T cells in peripheral blood. Measured with immunoSEQ multiplex PCR; TCRdb has only the in-frame clones, and not every one. This sample has approximately 90,000 clones, with roughly 86% found just once. The sample taken for sequencing was blood. The receptors come from a person aged 18 to 75 in good health. Both conserved end residues are part of each CDR3. A D gene is named only where the DNA matches it firmly. The size field is filled for only some rows; it gives once, few, many or a size class.

-	TRBD1	TRBJ1-2	TRBV30	CAWSVLRDRGPGYTF	TGTGCCTGGAGTGTACTCCGGGACAGGGGGCCTGGCTACACCTTC
-	-	TRBJ2-7	TRBV18	CASSPAPRTSELPRGEQYF	TGTGCCAGCTCACCTGCACCCAGGACTTCTGAGTTACCCCGAGGTGAGCAGTACTTC
-	-	TRBJ1-5	TRBV29-1	CSVGQGLSNQPQHF	TGCAGCGTTGGCCAGGGACTTAGCAATCAGCCCCAGCATTTT
-	TRBD1	TRBJ2-7	TRBV6-6	CASSYTRTGTPYEQYF	TGTGCCAGCAGTTACACCCGGACAGGGACACCCTACGAGCAGTACTTC
-	-	TRBJ2-5	TRBV6-6	CASSQPRETQYF	TGTGCCAGCAGTCAACCCCGGGAGACCCAGTACTTC
-	-	TRBJ2-2	TRBV5-6	CASTRWGPGELFF	TGTGCCAGCACCCGATGGGGTCCCGGGGAGCTGTTTTTT
once	TRBD2	TRBJ2-3	TRBV5-8	CASSLRGVDTQYF	TGTGCCAGCAGCTTGCGGGGGGTTGATACGCAGTATTTT
-	TRBD2	TRBJ2-7	TRBV6-1	CASRASAGGSYEQYF	TGTGCCAGCAGGGCATCGGCGGGAGGATCCTACGAGCAGTACTTC
-	-	TRBJ2-5	TRBV19	CASSIAETQYF	TGTGCCAGTAGTATAGCCGAGACCCAGTACTTC
-	-	TRBJ2-5	TRBV5-1	CASSGSSGLQETQYF	TGCGCCAGCAGCGGGAGTAGCGGTCTCCAAGAGACCCAGTACTTC
-	-	TRBJ1-2	TRBV21-1	CASSSLRGGVHGYTF	TGTGCCAGCAGCTCTCTACGGGGAGGGGTCCATGGCTACACCTTC
-	TRBD1	TRBJ2-1	TRBV5-1	CASSLDRGITNEQFF	TGCGCCAGCAGCTTGGACAGGGGGATCACAAATGAGCAGTTCTTC
-	TRBD2	TRBJ2-7	TRBV4-1	CASSQDPVGRGSYEQYF	TGCGCCAGCAGCCAAGATCCGGTCGGGAGGGGCTCCTACGAGCAGTACTTC
few	TRBD2	TRBJ2-1	TRBV7-9	CASSPPGTTNEQFF	TGTGCCAGCAGCCCACCCGGGACTACCAATGAGCAGTTCTTC
-	TRBD1	TRBJ1-1	TRBV28	CASSRNTGGAGTEAFF	TGTGCCAGCAGTCGCAATACAGGGGGCGCTGGGACTGAAGCTTTCTTT
-	TRBD1	TRBJ2-2	TRBV4-3	CASSQRTGDTGELFF	TGCGCCAGCAGCCAGCGGACAGGGGACACCGGGGAGCTGTTTTTT
-	-	TRBJ1-4	TRBV28	CASSLTSIGGEKLFF	TGTGCCAGCAGTTTAACGTCCATTGGGGGTGAAAAACTGTTTTTT
-	-	TRBJ2-3	TRBV7-2	CASSFFGIRATQYF	TGTGCCAGCAGCTTCTTTGGGATAAGAGCCACGCAGTATTTT
-	-	TRBJ1-1	TRBV18	CASSLGTGFFAEAFF	TGTGCCAGCTCACTGGGGACGGGGTTTTTCGCTGAAGCTTTCTTT
-	TRBD2	TRBJ2-2	TRBV4-3	CASSQSLTSGSPNTGELFF	TGCGCCAGCAGCCAATCCCTGACTAGCGGGAGCCCGAACACCGGGGAGCTGTTTTTT
-	TRBD2	TRBJ2-4	TRBV2	CASQSGRGAKNIQYF	TGTGCCAGCCAAAGCGGGAGGGGAGCCAAAAACATTCAGTACTTC
-	TRBD1	TRBJ1-2	TRBV5-4	CASSPGQGVGYGYTF	TGTGCCAGCAGCCCGGGACAGGGAGTTGGCTATGGCTACACCTTC
-	-	TRBJ2-7	TRBV27	CASSSRVRGSYEQYF	TGTGCCAGCAGTTCCCGGGTCCGTGGCTCCTACGAGCAGTACTTC
-	-	TRBJ2-6	TRBV30	CAWSVRVSGANVLTF	TGTGCCTGGAGTGTGCGGGTTTCTGGGGCCAACGTCCTGACTTTC
-	-	TRBJ1-1	TRBV6-6	CASSYSTLENTEAFF	TGTGCCAGCAGTTACTCGACGTTGGAGAACACTGAAGCTTTCTTT
-	-	TRBJ2-1	TRBV2	CASTLTAGTHNEQFF	TGTGCCAGCACCCTAACGGCAGGGACCCACAATGAGCAGTTCTTC
-	-	TRBJ2-7	TRBV28	CASSPGAYEQYF	TGTGCCAGCAGCCCTGGGGCCTACGAGCAGTACTTC
-	-	TRBJ2-7	TRBV5-4	CASSLAGGGGQYF	TGTGCCAGCAGCTTGGCAGGGGGGGGAGGGCAGTACTTC
-	-	TRBJ2-2	TRBV6-4	CASSDQHTGELFF	TGTGCCAGCAGTGACCAGCACACCGGGGAGCTGTTTTTT
-	-	TRBJ2-7	TRBV7-2	CASSYAGTGSYEQYF	TGTGCCAGCAGCTACGCCGGGACGGGATCCTACGAGCAGTACTTC
-	TRBD1	TRBJ1-6	TRBV27	CASSLQTGTFDSPLHF	TGTGCCAGCAGTCTCCAGACAGGGACTTTTGATTCACCCCTCCACTTT
-	-	TRBJ2-2	TRBV2	CASSEYGAGELFF	TGTGCCAGCAGTGAATACGGGGCCGGGGAGCTGTTTTTT
-	-	TRBJ1-2	TRBV27	CASSLTGNYGYTF	TGTGCCAGCAGTTTAACAGGGAACTATGGCTACACCTTC
-	-	TRBJ2-5	TRBV7-3	CASSLTGTPQETQYF	TGTGCCAGCAGCTTAACCGGGACCCCCCAAGAGACCCAGTACTTC
-	-	TRBJ2-5	TRBV7-9	CASRMLTQETQYF	TGTGCCAGCAGGATGCTGACCCAAGAGACCCAGTACTTC
-	TRBD2	TRBJ2-1	TRBV4-2	CASSPTLGGDSHNEQFF	TGTGCCAGCAGCCCCACCCTGGGGGGGGATTCGCACAATGAGCAGTTCTTC
-	TRBD1	TRBJ1-5	TRBV6-1	CASSDRGFHQPQHF	TGTGCCAGCAGTGACAGGGGGTTCCATCAGCCCCAGCATTTT
-	TRBD1	TRBJ2-5	TRBV6-6	CASSYPPGQGQETQYF	TGTGCCAGCAGTTACCCTCCCGGACAGGGGCAGGAGACCCAGTACTTC
-	-	TRBJ2-2	TRBV7-2	CASSHGGNTGELLF	TGTGCCAGCAGCCATGGGGGAAACACCGGGGAGCTGCTTTTT
-	TRBD1	TRBJ2-1	TRBV6-4	CASSDGQGTYNEQFF	TGTGCCAGCAGCGACGGACAGGGTACCTACAATGAGCAGTTCTTC
few	-	TRBJ1-6	TRBV4-1	CASNQEARDSPLHF	TGCGCCAGCAACCAGGAGGCCAGAGATTCACCCCTCCACTTT
-	-	TRBJ2-2	TRBV7-2	CASSPTFGIGASTGELFF	TGTGCCAGCAGCCCCACCTTCGGGATCGGGGCCTCTACCGGGGAGCTGTTTTTT
-	-	TRBJ2-7	TRBV19	CASSIQPGLEQYF	TGTGCCAGTAGTATCCAACCAGGGCTCGAGCAGTACTTC
-	-	TRBJ2-2	TRBV4-2	CASSQEAAANTGELFF	TGTGCCAGCAGCCAAGAAGCAGCGGCGAACACCGGGGAGCTGTTTTTT
once	TRBD1	TRBJ2-7	TRBV27	CASSLEGQGHTQYF	TGTGCCAGCAGTTTGGAGGGACAGGGACATACGCAGTACTTC
-	-	TRBJ2-7	TRBV7-2	CASGIYEQYF	TGTGCCAGCGGAATCTACGAGCAGTACTTC
-	-	TRBJ2-7	TRBV6-1	CASSEGTATPYEQYF	TGTGCCAGCAGTGAAGGGACAGCAACACCCTACGAGCAGTACTTC